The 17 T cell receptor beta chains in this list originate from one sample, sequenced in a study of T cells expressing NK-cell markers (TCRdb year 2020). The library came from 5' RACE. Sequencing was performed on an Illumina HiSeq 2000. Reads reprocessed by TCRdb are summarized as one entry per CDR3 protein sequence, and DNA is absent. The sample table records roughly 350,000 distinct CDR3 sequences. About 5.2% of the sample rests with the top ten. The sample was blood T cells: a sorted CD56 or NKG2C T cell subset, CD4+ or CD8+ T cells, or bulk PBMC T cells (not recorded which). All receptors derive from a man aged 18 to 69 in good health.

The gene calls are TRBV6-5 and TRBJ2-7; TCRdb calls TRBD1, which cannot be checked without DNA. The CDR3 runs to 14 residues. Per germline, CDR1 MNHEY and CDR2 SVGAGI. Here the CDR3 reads CASSYSRQGVQQYF.

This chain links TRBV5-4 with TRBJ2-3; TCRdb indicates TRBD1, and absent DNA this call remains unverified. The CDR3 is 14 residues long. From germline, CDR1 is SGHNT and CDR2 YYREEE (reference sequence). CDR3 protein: CASSFRQGTDTQYF.

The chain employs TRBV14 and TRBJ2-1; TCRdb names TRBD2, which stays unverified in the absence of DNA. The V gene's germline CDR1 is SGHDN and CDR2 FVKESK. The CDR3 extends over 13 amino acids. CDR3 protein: CASSQDEVREQFF.

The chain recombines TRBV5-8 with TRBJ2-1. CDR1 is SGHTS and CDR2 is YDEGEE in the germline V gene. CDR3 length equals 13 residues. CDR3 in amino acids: CASSFAVYNEQFF.

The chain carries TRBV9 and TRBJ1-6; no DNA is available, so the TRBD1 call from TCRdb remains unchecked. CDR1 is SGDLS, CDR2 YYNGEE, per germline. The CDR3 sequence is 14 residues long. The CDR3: CASSVSPGGSPLHF.

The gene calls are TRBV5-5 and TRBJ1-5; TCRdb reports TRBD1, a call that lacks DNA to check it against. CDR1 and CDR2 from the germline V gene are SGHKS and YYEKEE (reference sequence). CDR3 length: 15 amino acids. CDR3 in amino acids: CASSLGWQTGQPQHF.

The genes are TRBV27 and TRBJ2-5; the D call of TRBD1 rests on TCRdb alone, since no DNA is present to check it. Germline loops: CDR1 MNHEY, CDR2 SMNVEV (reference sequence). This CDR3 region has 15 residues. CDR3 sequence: CASSPPRGTGETQYF.

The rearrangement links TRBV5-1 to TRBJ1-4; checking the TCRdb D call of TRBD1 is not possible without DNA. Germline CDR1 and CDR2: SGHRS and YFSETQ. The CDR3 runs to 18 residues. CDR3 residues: CASSLWGGSGSTNEKLFF.

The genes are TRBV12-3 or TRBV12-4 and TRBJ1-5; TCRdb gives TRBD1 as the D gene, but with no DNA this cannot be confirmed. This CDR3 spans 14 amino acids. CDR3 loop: CASSYDRVHQPQHF.

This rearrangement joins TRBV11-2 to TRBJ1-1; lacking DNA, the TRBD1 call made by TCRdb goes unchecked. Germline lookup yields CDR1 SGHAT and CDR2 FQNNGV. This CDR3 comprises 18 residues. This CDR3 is CASSLVSVRGSRSTEAFF.

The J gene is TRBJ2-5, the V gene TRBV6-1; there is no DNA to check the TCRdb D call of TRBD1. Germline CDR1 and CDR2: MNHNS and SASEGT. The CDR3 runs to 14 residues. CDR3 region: CASRDRVSGETQYF.

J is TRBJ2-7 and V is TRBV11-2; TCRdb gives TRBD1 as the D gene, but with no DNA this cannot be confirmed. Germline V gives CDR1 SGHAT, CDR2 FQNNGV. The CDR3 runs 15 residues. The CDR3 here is CASSPRRDRGFEQYF. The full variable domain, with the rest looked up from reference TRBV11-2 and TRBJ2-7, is EAGVAQSPRYKIIEKRQSVAFWCNPISGHATLYWYQQILGQGPKLLIQFQNNGVVDDSQLPKDRFSAERLKGVDSTLKIQPAKLEDSAVYLCASSPRRDRGFEQYFGPGTRLTVT.

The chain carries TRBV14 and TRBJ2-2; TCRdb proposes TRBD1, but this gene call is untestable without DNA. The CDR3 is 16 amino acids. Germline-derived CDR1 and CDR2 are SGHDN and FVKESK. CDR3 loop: CASSPSDRGQGGELFF.

CDR3 sequence: CASSPREGSNEQFF. The chain joins TRBV12-3 or TRBV12-4 to TRBJ2-1; with no DNA, the TCRdb D assignment of TRBD2 cannot be verified. The CDR3 length is 14 residues.

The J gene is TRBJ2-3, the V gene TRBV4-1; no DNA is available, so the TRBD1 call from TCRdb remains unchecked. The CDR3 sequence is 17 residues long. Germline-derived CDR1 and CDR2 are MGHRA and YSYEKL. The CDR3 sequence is CASSQGETGVWADTQYF.

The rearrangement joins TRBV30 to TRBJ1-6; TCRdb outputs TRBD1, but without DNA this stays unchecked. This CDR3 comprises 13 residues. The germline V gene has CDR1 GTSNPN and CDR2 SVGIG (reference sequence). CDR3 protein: CAWSRGERSPLHF.

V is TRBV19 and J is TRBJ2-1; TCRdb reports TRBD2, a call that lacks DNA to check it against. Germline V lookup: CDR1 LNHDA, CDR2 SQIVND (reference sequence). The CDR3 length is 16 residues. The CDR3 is CASRRTSGGLYNEQFF. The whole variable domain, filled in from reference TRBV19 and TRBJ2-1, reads DGGITQSPKYLFRKEGQNVTLSCEQNLNHDAMYWYRQDPGQGLRLIYYSQIVNDFQKGDIAEGYSVSREKKESFPLTVTSAQKNPTAFYLCASRRTSGGLYNEQFFGPGTRLTVL.